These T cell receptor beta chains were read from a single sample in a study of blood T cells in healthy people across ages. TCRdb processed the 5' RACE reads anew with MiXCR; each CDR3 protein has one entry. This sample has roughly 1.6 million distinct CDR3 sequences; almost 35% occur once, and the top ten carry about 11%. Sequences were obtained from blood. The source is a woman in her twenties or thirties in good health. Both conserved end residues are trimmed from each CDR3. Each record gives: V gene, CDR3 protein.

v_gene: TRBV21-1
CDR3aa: ASSKDPGYTSTDTQY

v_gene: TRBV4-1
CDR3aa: ASSQDWDRGQNSPLH

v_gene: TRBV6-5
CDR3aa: ASSYGRGVYNEQF

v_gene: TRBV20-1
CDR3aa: SARDTMVGNQPQH

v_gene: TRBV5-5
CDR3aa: ASSLAAGAYSGELF

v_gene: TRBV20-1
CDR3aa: STRLPSESFYEQY

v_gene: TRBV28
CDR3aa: ATFRGYLNYGYT

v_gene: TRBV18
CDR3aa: ASSPAGQGDTEAF

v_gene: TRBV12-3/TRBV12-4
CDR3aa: ASRQGASYEQY

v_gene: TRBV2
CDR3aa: ASQPGPSYQPQH

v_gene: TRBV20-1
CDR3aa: SASLRLLSAGTPRNEQF

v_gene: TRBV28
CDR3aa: ASSSPRRGGGYEQY

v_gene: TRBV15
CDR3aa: ATSRGTGMQLDNEQF

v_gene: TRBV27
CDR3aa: ASSFLGQGYGYT

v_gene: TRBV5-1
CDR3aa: VSSLEVAGAAETQY